This entry describes one T cell receptor (beta chain). Its antigen is not known. The CDR3 runs to 15 residues. After removal of 6 bases from V and 4 bases from J, the junction contained 11 bases not matched to a gene. Germline V lookup: CDR1 SEHNR, CDR2 FQNEAQ (reference sequence). These data come from a study of post-analysis software for immune sequencing data. cDNA libraries for TCR beta contained unique molecular identifiers. The T cell input of about 0.85 to 10 million gave hundreds of thousands of cDNA molecules. TCRdb independently ran MiXCR on the PCR reads; one entry per CDR3 protein. In the table there are roughly 650,000 distinct CDR3 sequences, over 45% of which are singletons. General study points: A few TRBV segments appeared more often in patients than in controls, and TRBV5-6, TRBV5-1 and TRBV20-1 were among these.

This chain uses TRBV7-9 with TRBJ2-7, with TRBD1 matching over 8 bases. The source of this sequence is a girl under 10 years old with multiple sclerosis. The material sequenced was blood. This chain's CDR3 is CASSPGQGSLYEQYF. The CDR3 DNA is TGTGCCAGCAGTCCCGGACAGGGCTCTCTGTACGAGCAGTACTTC.